This T cell receptor (beta chain) was sequenced for a study of T cell responses to AZD1222 COVID-19 vaccine (dated by TCRdb to the early 2020s). About the full investigation: Because spike-specific TCR depth and breadth did not differ between the two schedules, AZD1222 recipients who got a second dose at roughly 4 weeks were pooled with those who got a second dose at roughly 12 weeks. A total of under 250 trial participants underwent TCR sequencing, of whom roughly 210 had received two doses of AZD1222 and some 25 had received two doses of the MenACWY control vaccine. Enrollment into the trials was organized by age into subgroups of 18-55, 56-69 and 70-plus years, and those subgroups contained roughly 140, 27 and 60 TCR-sequenced participants, respectively.

General findings and caveats noted by the study authors: Because no day 14 peak-response samples were available, the repertoires could be characterized only after the peak T cell response. Reportedly, almost half of the unique spike-specific TCRs recognized epitopes lying outside the regions that are mutated in the B.1.351 and B.1.1.7 variants. The whole spike protein was spanned by vaccine-associated CD4 TCRs, and dominant responses were seen in regions 160-218 and 743-854. A significant rise in spike-specific TCR breadth and depth was observed after two AZD1222 doses relative to day 0 and relative to MenACWY recipients. Only five to seven AZD1222 recipients were SARS-CoV-2 seropositive at baseline, limiting conclusions about previously exposed vaccinees. Participants were mostly white British and included more females than males, and it was suggested by the authors that clonal diversity may have been underestimated. In the small 56-69-year group, the increase in depth fell short of significance, most likely because of low power.

In light of the paper, this sample's time point label describes: baseline before first vaccination. Samples from vaccinated people were obtained from the UK trials COV001 and COV002, which included a single-blind randomized controlled phase 2/3 trial of AZD1222 (ChAdOx1 nCoV-19) in healthy adults. For TCRbeta chain sequencing, PBMC samples from trial participants were taken at day 0 and at day 28 after the second dose. The CDR3 regions of human TCRbeta chains were analyzed by immunosequencing. The published analysis was carried out like this. TCRs in the repertoires were matched against a reference library of SARS-CoV-2-specific TCRs that had been generated with the MIRA antigen-specificity platform. Breadth was defined as the fraction of unique TCRs that were SARS-CoV-2-associated, and depth was defined as the fraction of total T cells that were SARS-CoV-2-associated. Each spike-specific TCR was assigned to its reactive spike region and to a CD4 or CD8 class using the MIRA data. Log10-transformed breadth and depth values were compared by one-way ANOVA with Sidak's multiple comparisons tests. TCRdb mirrors the immuneACCESS table, restricted to in-frame sequences. Some clones are absent from its copies; in checked studies, under half trace to an unresolved V gene, and the reason for the others is unknown. Clonal size and the V and J genes are those of that table, whereas D and trimming came from the DNA. The sample table shows 75,000 to 90,000 clones, and around 86% are seen once. Over 2% of the sample is in the top ten clones.

V is trimmed back by 3 bases and J by 3 bases, and the junction contains 3 bases that no gene match accounts for. The CDR3 numbers 13 residues from cysteine through phenylalanine. The CDR3 DNA has 39 bases and is translated from base 1. The germline V gene sets CDR1 to SQVTM and CDR2 to ANQGSEA. The sample holds one count of this clone. Its antigen remains undetermined. Base quality data are lacking; no much larger clone is found one base away. The rearranged chain carries TRBV29-1 and TRBJ2-7; 9 junctional bases match TRBD2. The TCR originated in an adult in good health. Sequenced material: peripheral blood, taken on day 0 of AZD1222 vaccination. CDR3 region: CSVETSGFYEQYF. Read as DNA, the sequence is TGCAGCGTTGAGACTAGCGGATTCTACGAGCAGTACTTC.